Following are 24 T cell receptor beta chains from one sample sequenced in a study of beta chain features in type 1 diabetes. Investigators reverse transcribed all isolated RNA, so they sequenced expressed TCRB transcripts. Clones were sequenced by immunoSEQ multiplex PCR, and TCRdb holds only the in-frame ones, with some missing. The sample holds a few hundred thousand clones, 10% to 15% seen once. Source material: naive CD4+ T cells from blood. The receptor set was obtained from a man aged 18 to 30 in good health.

There are a few counts of this clone. V is TRBV18 and J is TRBJ2-7, with D maybe TRBD1 (5 bases). With 4 bases removed from V and 3 bases from J, the gap between germline ends came to 10 bases. This CDR3 is built from 13 residues. The germline V gene has CDR1 KGHSH and CDR2 LQKENI. The CDR3 DNA sequence: TGTGCCAGCTCACGGGTAGGGGACTACGAGCAGTACTTC. This encodes CASSRVGDYEQYF. Combining the CDR3 with reference TRBV18 and TRBJ2-7 gives the whole variable domain NAGVMQNPRHLVRRRGQEARLRCSPMKGHSHVYWYRQLPEEGLKFMVYLQKENIIDESGMPKERFSAEFPKEGPSILRIQQVVRGDSAAYFCASSRVGDYEQYFGPGTRLTVT.

J is TRBJ1-5 and V is TRBV7-2, with no clear D. The CDR3 length is 13 residues. The germline V and J ends were trimmed by 4 bases and 6 bases, with 10 bases remaining between them. Germline CDR1 reads SGHTA; CDR2 reads FQGNSA. Written as DNA, the CDR3 is TGTGCCAGCAGCTCCCGGTTCGGTCAGCCCCAGCATTTT. As protein: CASSSRFGQPQHF.

This clone was observed a few times. This rearrangement joins TRBV2 to TRBJ2-3; maybe TRBD2 (5 bases). The CDR3 runs to 16 residues. V was pared by 7 bases and J by 8 bases, with 25 bases between. CDR1 SNHLY and CDR2 FYNNEI come from the germline V gene. The CDR3 region has the DNA TGTGCCAGCACCCCAGACTTAGCGACGGGCCAATCTACGCAGTATTTT. Encoded protein: CASTPDLATGQSTQYF. The full variable domain, with the rest looked up from reference TRBV2 and TRBJ2-3, is EPEVTQTPSHQVTQMGQEVILRCVPISNHLYFYWYRQILGQKVEFLVSFYNNEISEKSEIFDDQFSVERPDGSNFTLKIRSTKLEDSAMYFCASTPDLATGQSTQYFGPGTRLTVL.

This clone was counted only a few times. V is TRBV2 and J is TRBJ2-7, with TRBD1 identical over 7 bases. Unmatched junction bases numbered 8, after V lost 6 bases and J lost 3 bases. The CDR3 runs to 14 residues. Germline values: CDR1 SNHLY, CDR2 FYNNEI. CDR3 residues: CASRATGSVYEQYF. CDR3 DNA sequence: TGTGCCAGCAGGGCGACAGGGTCTGTCTACGAGCAGTACTTC. Full variable domain (rest looked up from reference TRBV2 and TRBJ2-7): EPEVTQTPSHQVTQMGQEVILRCVPISNHLYFYWYRQILGQKVEFLVSFYNNEISEKSEIFDDQFSVERPDGSNFTLKIRSTKLEDSAMYFCASRATGSVYEQYFGPGTRLTVT.

The table lists this clone with a few counts. The J gene is TRBJ2-7, the V gene TRBV28; TRBD2 might be the D (5 bases). V was trimmed by 7 bases and J by 7 bases, leaving 20 bases between them. The CDR3 has 14 residues. Germline V CDR1 and CDR2: MDHEN, SYDVKM. The CDR3 bases are TGTGCCAGCATCCCCCAGCTCTCGCGAGGGGAGCAGTACTTC. Amino acids: CASIPQLSRGEQYF. Variable domain in full (rest from reference TRBV28 and TRBJ2-7): DVKVTQSSRYLVKRTGEKVFLECVQDMDHENMFWYRQDPGLGLRLIYFSYDVKMKEKGDIPEGYSVSREKKERFSLILESASTNQTSMYLCASIPQLSRGEQYFGPGTRLTVT.

This clone was detected only a few times. J is TRBJ1-6 and V is TRBV7-2; 10 bases line up with TRBD1. The CDR3 length is 16 residues. The ends lost 6 bases at V and 5 bases at J; junction bases unmatched: 7. Germline CDR1 and CDR2: SGHTA and FQGNSA. DNA for the CDR3: TGTGCCAGCAGACTCGACAGGGGGCAACATAATTCACCCCTCCACTTT. It specifies CASRLDRGQHNSPLHF.

CDR3 sequence: CASSPIPQLASYEQYF. DNA for the CDR3: TGTGCCAGCTCACCAATACCACAGCTTGCCTCCTACGAGCAGTACTTC. The chain has TRBV18 and TRBJ2-7, with D uncertain. Germline CDR1 is KGHSH and CDR2 is LQKENI. V was trimmed by 2 bases and J by 0 bases, leaving 14 bases between them. The CDR3 covers 16 residues.

The chain has TRBV7-9 and TRBJ2-1; no clear D gene. This CDR3 is built from 14 residues. The V gene's germline CDR1 is SEHNR and CDR2 FQNEAQ (reference sequence). V lost 4 bases, J lost 3 bases, and 10 bases lay in between. CDR3 sequence reads: CASSWAGRYNEQFF. In nucleotides, the CDR3 is TGTGCCAGCAGCTGGGCAGGTCGCTACAATGAGCAGTTCTTC.

The J gene is TRBJ1-2, the V gene TRBV28, with D perhaps TRBD1 (6 bases). V lost 10 bases, J lost 6 bases, and 12 bases lay in between. Germline V gives CDR1 MDHEN, CDR2 SYDVKM. There are 11 residues in the CDR3. The CDR3 region is CATTHRDGYTF. The CDR3, as DNA: TGTGCCACCACGCACAGGGATGGCTACACCTTC.

V usage is TRBV6-5 and J usage is TRBJ2-6; no firm D call. CDR3 size: 15 residues. Germline V gene lookup returns CDR1 MNHEY and CDR2 SVGAGI. Trimming pared 0 bases from V and 2 bases from J, leaving 5 bases between. The CDR3 loop is CASSYSAAGANVLTF. The CDR3, as DNA: TGTGCCAGCAGTTACTCGGCAGCTGGGGCCAACGTCCTGACTTTC.

The chain links TRBV4-3 to TRBJ1-4, with TRBD1 matching 7 bases. This CDR3 comprises 17 residues. Germline-derived CDR1 and CDR2 are LGHNA and YSLEER. V was pared by 4 bases and J by 5 bases, with 13 bases of the junction left unmatched. CDR3 region: CASSRTRQGLRNEKLFF. CDR3 sequence (DNA): TGCGCCAGCAGCCGCACAAGACAGGGTTTGAGGAATGAAAAACTGTTTTTT.

In this sample, this clone turned up a few times. The chain is built from TRBV13 and TRBJ2-1, with D maybe TRBD1 (7 bases). The germline gives CDR1 PRHDT, CDR2 FYEKMQ (reference sequence). This CDR3 comprises 14 residues. The V and J ends lost 5 bases and 8 bases respectively, with 16 bases between them. CDR3 sequence reads: CASSRGQPSDEQFF. DNA of the CDR3: TGTGCCAGCAGCCGGGGACAGCCTAGCGATGAGCAGTTCTTC.

This clone was seen more than once but under ten times. The chain combines TRBV30 with TRBJ1-2; D gene uncertain. Trimming pared 0 bases from V and 8 bases from J, leaving 7 bases between. CDR3 size: 11 residues. Germline loops: CDR1 GTSNPN, CDR2 SVGIG (reference sequence). The CDR3: CAWSVSRGYTF. The CDR3 DNA follows: TGTGCCTGGAGTGTTTCCAGAGGCTACACCTTC.

This clone has more than one count but fewer than ten. As DNA, the CDR3 is TGTGCCAGCAGCCAAGACAGCGCCGAGCAGTACTTC. Translated: CASSQDSAEQYF. The chain joins TRBV4-2 to TRBJ2-7; no firm D call. This CDR3 spans 12 amino acids. Between the trimmed V and J ends, which lost 0 bases and 6 bases, there was a span of 6 bases. Germline lookup yields CDR1 LGHNA and CDR2 YNFKEQ.

The chain joins TRBV28 to TRBJ1-2, with 7 bases aligning to TRBD1. After removal of 6 bases from V and 3 bases from J, the junction contained 10 bases not matched to a gene. The CDR3 contains 15 residues. The germline gives CDR1 MDHEN, CDR2 SYDVKM. The DNA of the CDR3 is TGTGCCAGCAGCGAGGGGGCAGGGGTCTACTATGGCTACACCTTC. Translation: CASSEGAGVYYGYTF.

This clone was recorded a few times. V usage is TRBV19 and J usage is TRBJ2-7; tentatively, D is TRBD1 (5 bases). V was clipped by 4 bases and J by 0 bases, with 13 bases between them. The CDR3 has 15 residues. Germline lookup yields CDR1 LNHDA and CDR2 SQIVND (reference sequence). CDR3 in DNA: TGTGCCAGTAGTACCGTGGACACGAGCTCCTACGAGCAGTACTTC. The encoded protein is CASSTVDTSSYEQYF.

This chain uses TRBV11-2 with TRBJ2-7; D not resolved. CDR3 size: 11 residues. The germline CDR1 and CDR2 sequences are SGHAT and FQNNGV. The germline V and J ends were trimmed by 5 bases and 4 bases, with 6 bases remaining between them. The CDR3 coding sequence is TGTGCCAGCAGCCTACTATACGAGCAGTACTTC. Encoded protein: CASSLLYEQYF. The full variable domain, its missing parts supplied by reference TRBV11-2 and TRBJ2-7, is EAGVAQSPRYKIIEKRQSVAFWCNPISGHATLYWYQQILGQGPKLLIQFQNNGVVDDSQLPKDRFSAERLKGVDSTLKIQPAKLEDSAVYLCASSLLYEQYFGPGTRLTVT.

V gene TRBV5-4 combines with J gene TRBJ2-1; 12 bases match TRBD2. V was pared by 4 bases and J by 7 bases, with 9 bases of the junction left unmatched. The CDR3 contains 16 residues. Germline V gives CDR1 SGHNT, CDR2 YYREEE (reference sequence). The CDR3 sequence: CASSPPRLAGVNEQFF. The CDR3 nucleotides are TGTGCCAGCAGCCCCCCGAGACTAGCGGGAGTAAATGAGCAGTTCTTC. The whole variable domain, filled in from reference TRBV5-4 and TRBJ2-1, reads ETGVTQSPTHLIKTRGQQVTLRCSSQSGHNTVSWYQQALGQGPQFIFQYYREEENGRGNFPPRFSGLQFPNYSSELNVNALELDDSALYLCASSPPRLAGVNEQFFGPGTRLTVL.

This clone was picked up a small number of times. The chain links TRBV7-3 to TRBJ2-3, with 12 bases lining up with TRBD2. In germline, CDR1 is SGHTA, CDR2 FQGTGA. CDR3 length equals 17 residues. V was clipped by 1 base and J by 2 bases; unmatched bases: 4. CDR3 DNA sequence: TGTGCCAGCAGCTTAAGTCTAGCGGGAGGGTACACAGATACGCAGTATTTT. Protein product: CASSLSLAGGYTDTQYF.

The chain carries TRBV18 and TRBJ1-5, with D uncertain. The germline CDR1 and CDR2 sequences are KGHSH and LQKENI. The CDR3 consists of 12 residues. V lost 0 bases and J lost 7, with 4 bases in between. The CDR3 DNA sequence: TGTGCCAGCTCACCACCGGGCCAGCCCCAGCATTTT. It yields the protein CASSPPGQPQHF. Looking up the rest from reference TRBV18 and TRBJ1-5 gives the full variable domain: NAGVMQNPRHLVRRRGQEARLRCSPMKGHSHVYWYRQLPEEGLKFMVYLQKENIIDESGMPKERFSAEFPKEGPSILRIQQVVRGDSAAYFCASSPPGQPQHFGDGTRLSIL.

The genes are TRBV4-3 and TRBJ1-6; no clear D gene. Trimming took 4 bases from V and 6 from J, leaving 13 bases between them. There are 15 residues in the CDR3. Germline V CDR1 and CDR2: LGHNA, YSLEER. The CDR3 DNA follows: TGCGCCAGCAGCCTATGGAGCCTGTCTAATTCACCCCTCCACTTT. It yields the protein CASSLWSLSNSPLHF.

The V and J genes are TRBV4-1 and TRBJ1-4; D perhaps matches TRBD1 (5 bases). This CDR3 spans 15 amino acids. V was cut by 1 base and J by 8 bases, with 14 bases left in between. Germline V gene data show CDR1 as MGHRA and CDR2 as YSYEKL. The CDR3: CASSQGWGGAEKLFF. The CDR3 bases are TGCGCCAGCAGCCAAGGGTGGGGAGGGGCGGAAAAACTGTTTTTT.

In its sample, this clone was seen a few times. Other nucleotide sequences in the sample specify the same CDR3. The rearrangement joins TRBV30 to TRBJ1-5; 8 bases line up with TRBD1. CDR3 length equals 13 residues. The germline V gene has CDR1 GTSNPN and CDR2 SVGIG (reference sequence). J gave up 6 bases and V 5 bases, and 6 bases lay outside the gene matches. As DNA, the CDR3 is TGTGCCTGGGGACAGGGTGGGGGTCAGCCCCAGCATTTT. It codes for CAWGQGGGQPQHF. Based on the CDR3 plus reference TRBV30 and TRBJ1-5, the full variable domain is SQTIHQWPATLVQPVGSPLSLECTVEGTSNPNLYWYRQAAGRGLQLLFYSVGIGQISSEVPQNLSASRPQDRQFILSSKKLLLSDSGFYLCAWGQGGGQPQHFGDGTRLSIL.

The chain links TRBV7-2 to TRBJ2-3, with a tentative D call TRBD2 (6 bases). Trimming took off 5 bases at V and 4 bases at J, with 16 bases between the two ends. The germline CDR1 and CDR2 sequences are SGHTA and FQGNSA. This CDR3 contains 15 residues. The CDR3, as DNA: TGTGCCAGCAGCCGCAGCCCCCGGGAGTCAGATACGCAGTATTTT. Residues: CASSRSPRESDTQYF.